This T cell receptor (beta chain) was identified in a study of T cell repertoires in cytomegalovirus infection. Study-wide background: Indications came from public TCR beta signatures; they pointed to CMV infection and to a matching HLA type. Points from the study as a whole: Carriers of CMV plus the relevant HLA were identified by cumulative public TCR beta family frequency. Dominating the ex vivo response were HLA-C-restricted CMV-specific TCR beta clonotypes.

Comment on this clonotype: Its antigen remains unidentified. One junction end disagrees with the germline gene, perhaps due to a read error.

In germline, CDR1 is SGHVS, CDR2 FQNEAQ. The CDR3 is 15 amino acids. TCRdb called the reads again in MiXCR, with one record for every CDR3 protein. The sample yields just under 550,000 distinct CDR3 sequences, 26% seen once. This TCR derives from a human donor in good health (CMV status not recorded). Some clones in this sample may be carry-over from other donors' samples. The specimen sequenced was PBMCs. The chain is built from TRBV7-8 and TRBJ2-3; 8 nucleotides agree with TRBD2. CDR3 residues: CASSIAGTGTDTQYF. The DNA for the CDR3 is TGTGCCAGCAGCATAGCGGGAACTGGGACAGATACGCAGTATTTT.